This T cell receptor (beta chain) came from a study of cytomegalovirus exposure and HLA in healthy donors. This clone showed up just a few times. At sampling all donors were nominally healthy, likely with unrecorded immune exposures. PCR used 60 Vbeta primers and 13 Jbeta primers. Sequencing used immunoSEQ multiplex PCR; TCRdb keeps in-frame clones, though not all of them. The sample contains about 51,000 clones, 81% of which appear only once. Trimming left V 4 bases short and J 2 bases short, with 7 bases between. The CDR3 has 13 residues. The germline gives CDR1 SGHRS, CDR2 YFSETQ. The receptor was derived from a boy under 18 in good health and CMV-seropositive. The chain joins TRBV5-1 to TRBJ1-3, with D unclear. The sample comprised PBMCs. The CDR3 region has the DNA TGCGCCAGCAGCCAAACAACTGGAAACACCATATATTTT. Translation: CASSQTTGNTIYF.